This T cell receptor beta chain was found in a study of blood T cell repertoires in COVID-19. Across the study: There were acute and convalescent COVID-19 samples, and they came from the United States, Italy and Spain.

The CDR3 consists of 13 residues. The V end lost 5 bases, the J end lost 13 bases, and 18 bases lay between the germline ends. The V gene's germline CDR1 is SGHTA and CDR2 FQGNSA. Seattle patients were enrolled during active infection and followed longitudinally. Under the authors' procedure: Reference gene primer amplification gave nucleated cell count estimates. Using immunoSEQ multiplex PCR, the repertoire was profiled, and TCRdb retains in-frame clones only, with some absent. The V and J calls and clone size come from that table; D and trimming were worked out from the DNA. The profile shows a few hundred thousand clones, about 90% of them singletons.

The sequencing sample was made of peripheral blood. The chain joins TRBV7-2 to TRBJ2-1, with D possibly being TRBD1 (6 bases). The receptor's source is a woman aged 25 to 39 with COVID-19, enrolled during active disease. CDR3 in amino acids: CASSLDRDIEQFF. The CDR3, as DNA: TGTGCCAGCAGCCTAGACCGGGACATAGAACAGTTCTTC.